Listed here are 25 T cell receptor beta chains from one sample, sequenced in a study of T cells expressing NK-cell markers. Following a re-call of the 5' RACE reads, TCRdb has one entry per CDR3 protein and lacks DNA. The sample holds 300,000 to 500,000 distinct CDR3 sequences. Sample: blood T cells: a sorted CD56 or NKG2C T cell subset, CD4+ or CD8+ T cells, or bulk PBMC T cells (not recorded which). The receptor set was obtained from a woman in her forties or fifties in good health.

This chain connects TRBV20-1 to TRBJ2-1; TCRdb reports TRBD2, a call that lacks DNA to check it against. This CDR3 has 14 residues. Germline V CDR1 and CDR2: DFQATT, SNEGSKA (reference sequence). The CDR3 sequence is CSARRGEGPDEQFF.

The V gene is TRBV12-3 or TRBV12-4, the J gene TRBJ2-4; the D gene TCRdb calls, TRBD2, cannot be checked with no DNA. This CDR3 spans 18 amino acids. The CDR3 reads CASSFSASGVLAKNIQYF.

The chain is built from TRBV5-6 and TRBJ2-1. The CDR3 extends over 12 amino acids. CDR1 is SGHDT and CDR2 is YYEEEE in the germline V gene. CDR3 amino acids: CASSDDRNEQFF. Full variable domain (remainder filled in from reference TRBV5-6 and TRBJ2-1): DAGVTQSPTHLIKTRGQQVTLRCSPKSGHDTVSWYQQALGQGPQFIFQYYEEEERQRGNFPDRFSGHQFPNYSSELNVNALLLGDSALYLCASSDDRNEQFFGPGTRLTVL.

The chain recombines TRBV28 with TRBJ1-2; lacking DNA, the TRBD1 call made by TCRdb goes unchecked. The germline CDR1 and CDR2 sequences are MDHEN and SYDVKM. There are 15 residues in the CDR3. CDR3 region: CASSLGTGDLRGYTF.

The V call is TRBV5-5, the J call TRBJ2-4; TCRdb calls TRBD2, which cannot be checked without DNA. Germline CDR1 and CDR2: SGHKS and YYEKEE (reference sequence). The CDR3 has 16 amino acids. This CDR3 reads CASSFGLAGGGDIQYF.

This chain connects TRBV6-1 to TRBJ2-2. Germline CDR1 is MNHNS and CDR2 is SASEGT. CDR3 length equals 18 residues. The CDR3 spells CASSEKPTVHLTTGELFF.

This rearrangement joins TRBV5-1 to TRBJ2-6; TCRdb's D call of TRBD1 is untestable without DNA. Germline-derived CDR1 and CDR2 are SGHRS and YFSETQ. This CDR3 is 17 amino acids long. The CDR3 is CASSSGTGSRWANVLTF.

The CDR3 here is CASSLERLEGYGNTIYF. The rearrangement uses TRBV5-1 and TRBJ1-3. This CDR3 is built from 17 residues. Germline values: CDR1 SGHRS, CDR2 YFSETQ.

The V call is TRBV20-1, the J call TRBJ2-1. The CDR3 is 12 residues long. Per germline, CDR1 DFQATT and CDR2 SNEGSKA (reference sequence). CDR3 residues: CSALMSYNEQFF.

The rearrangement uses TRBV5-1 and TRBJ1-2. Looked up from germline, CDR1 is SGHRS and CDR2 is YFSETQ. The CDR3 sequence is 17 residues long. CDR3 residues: CASSSSALGGSNYGYTF.

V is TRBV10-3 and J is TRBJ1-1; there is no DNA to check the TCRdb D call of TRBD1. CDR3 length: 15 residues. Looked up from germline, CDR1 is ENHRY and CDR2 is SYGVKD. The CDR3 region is CASRTGTEVSTEAFF.

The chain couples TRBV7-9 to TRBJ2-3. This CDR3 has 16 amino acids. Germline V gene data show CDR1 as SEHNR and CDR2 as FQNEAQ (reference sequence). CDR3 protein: CASSLGRPGLTDTQYF.

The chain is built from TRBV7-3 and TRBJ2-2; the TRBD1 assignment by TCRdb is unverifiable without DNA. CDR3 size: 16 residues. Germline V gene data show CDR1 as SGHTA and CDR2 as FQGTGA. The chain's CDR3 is CASSLKGSGGTGELFF.

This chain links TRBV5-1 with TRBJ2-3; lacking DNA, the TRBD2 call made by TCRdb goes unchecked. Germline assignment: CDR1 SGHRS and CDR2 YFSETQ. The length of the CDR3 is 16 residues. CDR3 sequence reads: CASSTRASGPTDTQYF.

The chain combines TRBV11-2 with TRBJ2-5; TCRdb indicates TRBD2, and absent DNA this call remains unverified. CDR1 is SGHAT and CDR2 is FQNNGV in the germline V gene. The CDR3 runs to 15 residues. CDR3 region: CASSLEWNAGETQYF. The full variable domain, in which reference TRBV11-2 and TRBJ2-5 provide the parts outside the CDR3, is EAGVAQSPRYKIIEKRQSVAFWCNPISGHATLYWYQQILGQGPKLLIQFQNNGVVDDSQLPKDRFSAERLKGVDSTLKIQPAKLEDSAVYLCASSLEWNAGETQYFGPGTRLLVL.

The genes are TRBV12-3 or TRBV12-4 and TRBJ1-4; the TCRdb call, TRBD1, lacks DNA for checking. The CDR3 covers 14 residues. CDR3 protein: CASRDRGPGEKLFF.

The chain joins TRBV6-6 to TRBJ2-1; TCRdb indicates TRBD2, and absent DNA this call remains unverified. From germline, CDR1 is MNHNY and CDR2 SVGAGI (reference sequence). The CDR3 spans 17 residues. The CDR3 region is CASSNLEGLAGPNEQFF.

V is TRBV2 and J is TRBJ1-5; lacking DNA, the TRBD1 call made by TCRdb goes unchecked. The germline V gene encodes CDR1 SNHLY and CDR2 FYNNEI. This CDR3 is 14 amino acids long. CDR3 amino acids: CASSDWDSDQPQHF. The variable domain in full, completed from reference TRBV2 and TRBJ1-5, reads EPEVTQTPSHQVTQMGQEVILRCVPISNHLYFYWYRQILGQKVEFLVSFYNNEISEKSEIFDDQFSVERPDGSNFTLKIRSTKLEDSAMYFCASSDWDSDQPQHFGDGTRLSIL.

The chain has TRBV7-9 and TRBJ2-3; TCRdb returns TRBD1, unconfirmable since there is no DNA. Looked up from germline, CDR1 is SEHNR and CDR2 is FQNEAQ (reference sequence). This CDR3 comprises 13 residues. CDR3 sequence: CASSRGRDSTQYF.

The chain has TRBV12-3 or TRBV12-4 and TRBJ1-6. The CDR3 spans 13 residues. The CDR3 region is CASTRYSDSPLHF.

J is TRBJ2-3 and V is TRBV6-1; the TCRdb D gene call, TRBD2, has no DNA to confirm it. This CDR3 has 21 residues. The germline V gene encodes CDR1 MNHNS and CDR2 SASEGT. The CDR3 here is CASSEVFGSGSWIGGTDTQYF.

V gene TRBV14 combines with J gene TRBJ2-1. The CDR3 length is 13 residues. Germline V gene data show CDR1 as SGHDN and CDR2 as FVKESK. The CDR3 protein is CASSQEVGDEQFF.

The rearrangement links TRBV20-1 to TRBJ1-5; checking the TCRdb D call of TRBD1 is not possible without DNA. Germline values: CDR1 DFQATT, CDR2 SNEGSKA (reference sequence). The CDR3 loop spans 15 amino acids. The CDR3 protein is CSARQGQASNQPQHF.

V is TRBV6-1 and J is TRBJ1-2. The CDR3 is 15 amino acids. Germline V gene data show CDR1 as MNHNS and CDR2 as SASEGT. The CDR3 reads CASSARRAPNYGYTF.

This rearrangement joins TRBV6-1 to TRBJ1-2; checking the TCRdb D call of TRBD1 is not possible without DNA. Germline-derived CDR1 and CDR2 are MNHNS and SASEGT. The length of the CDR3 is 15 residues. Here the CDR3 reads CASSPDLGQTYGYTF.